The 5 T cell receptor beta chains below all came from one sample that was sequenced in a study of CD8 T cells in ankylosing spondylitis. TCRdb re-derived calls from the 5' RACE reads in MiXCR, one entry per CDR3 protein. The sample lists about 200,000 distinct CDR3 sequences; roughly 13% were seen once. The specimen was blood, either unsorted or a sorted T cell fraction (not recorded which). Every receptor here comes from a male donor with ankylosing spondylitis or in good health (not recorded which).

This clonotype was detected many times. CDR3 sequence: CASSYGGQGYEQYF. Written as DNA, the CDR3 is TGTGCCAGCAGCTATGGGGGACAGGGCTACGAGCAGTACTTC. V is TRBV7-2 and J is TRBJ2-7; TRBD1 matches 9 bases. This CDR3 region has 14 residues. Germline V CDR1 and CDR2: SGHTA, FQGNSA. The V segment lost 4 bases and the J segment 3 bases; nucleotides outside the gene matches: 4.

This clonotype was counted only a few times. This chain joins TRBV5-6 and TRBJ2-2, with a weak D call TRBD2 (6 bases). Germline V gene lookup returns CDR1 SGHDT and CDR2 YYEEEE. CDR3 length: 17 amino acids. The V gene lost 4 bases and the J gene lost 1 base, with 17 bases spanning the gap. The CDR3, as DNA: TGTGCCAGCAGCCTGAAGCCGGGACTCAAGAACACCGGGGAGCTGTTTTTT. Its protein is CASSLKPGLKNTGELFF. Together with reference TRBV5-6 and TRBJ2-2, the CDR3 gives the full variable domain: DAGVTQSPTHLIKTRGQQVTLRCSPKSGHDTVSWYQQALGQGPQFIFQYYEEEERQRGNFPDRFSGHQFPNYSSELNVNALLLGDSALYLCASSLKPGLKNTGELFFGEGSRLTVL.

The chain carries TRBV7-6 and TRBJ1-1; D might be TRBD1 (5 bases). Trimming took off 5 bases at V and 6 bases at J, with 16 bases between the two ends. Germline CDR1 is SGHVS and CDR2 is FNYEAQ. The CDR3 is 14 residues long. CDR3 coding DNA: TGTGCCAGCAGCCCATATCAGGGAGACGCTGAAGCTTTCTTT. It yields the protein CASSPYQGDAEAFF.

This clonotype has ten or more counts. The rearrangement links TRBV2 to TRBJ2-1; 7 bases fit TRBD2. The length of the CDR3 is 18 residues. Trimming at V came to 6 bases and at J to 0 bases, leaving 14 bases not matched to a gene. Germline CDR1 and CDR2: SNHLY and FYNNEI. For the CDR3, the DNA is TGTGCCAGCAGCGTGCTTTCGAGCGGGGCGAGCTCCTACAATGAGCAGTTCTTC. It yields the protein CASSVLSSGASSYNEQFF.

There are a few counts of this clonotype. The gene calls are TRBV7-2 and TRBJ2-7; 9 bases are a match to TRBD2. This CDR3 spans 15 amino acids. V trimming: 0 bases; J trimming: 4 bases; junction bases outside the gene matches: 4. CDR1 is SGHTA, CDR2 FQGNSA, per germline. The CDR3 spells CASSLAKGLAYEQYF. Here the CDR3 DNA reads TGTGCCAGCAGCTTAGCGAAGGGACTAGCTTACGAGCAGTACTTC.